The 28 T cell receptor beta chains given below trace back to one sample, sequenced in a study of cytomegalovirus exposure and HLA in healthy donors (dated by TCRdb to about 2017). Library construction relied on the immunoSEQ multiplex PCR assay. For the multiplex PCR, a mixture combining 60 forward primers for TCR Vbeta segments and 13 reverse primers for TCR Jbeta segments was used. TCRdb carries this immuneACCESS record with in-frame sequences only. Its versions omit some clonotypes, under half of them owing to an unresolved V gene in the studies checked, with the rest unexplained. Within this sample are 65,000 to 100,000 clones, with about 74% of them counted one time only. 3% of the sample belongs to the ten largest clones. The material sequenced was PBMCs. The receptors shown here come from a man between 35 and 55 years old in good health and CMV-seronegative.

This chain's CDR3 is CASSYSLSGGNQPQHF. CDR3 nucleotides: TGTGCCAGCAGTTACTCGTTGTCGGGGGGCAATCAGCCCCAGCATTTT. The gene calls are TRBV6-6 and TRBJ1-5; D might be TRBD1 (5 bases). Trimming stripped 0 bases from V and 2 bases from J, with 11 bases between. CDR3 length: 16 residues. Germline CDR1 and CDR2: MNHNY and SVGAGI (reference sequence).

There are a few counts of this clone. This rearrangement joins TRBV6-5 to TRBJ1-1, with 8 positions matching TRBD1. Unmatched junction bases numbered 4, after V lost 4 bases and J lost 3 bases. CDR1 and CDR2 from the germline V gene are MNHEY and SVGAGI. This CDR3 is built from 14 residues. CDR3 region: CASSSDRADTEAFF. CDR3 DNA sequence: TGTGCCAGCAGTTCGGACAGGGCGGACACTGAAGCTTTCTTT.

The chain recombines TRBV7-2 with TRBJ2-7; the D gene is possibly TRBD2 (6 bases). Trimming left V 1 base short and J 1 base short, with 14 bases between. The CDR3 has 16 residues. Per germline, CDR1 SGHTA and CDR2 FQGNSA. The CDR3 coding sequence is TGTGCCAGCAGCTTAGTCCTAGCGTCCCCTTCCTACGAGCAGTACTTC. It translates to CASSLVLASPSYEQYF.

The chain combines TRBV7-3 with TRBJ2-6, with D perhaps matching TRBD1 (5 bases). V was trimmed by 2 bases and J by 0 bases, leaving 11 bases between them. This CDR3 comprises 17 residues. Germline V CDR1 and CDR2: SGHTA, FQGTGA. The CDR3 DNA reads TGTGCCAGCAGCTTATCTGGGGCAATCTCTGGGGCCAACGTCCTGACTTTC. Amino acids: CASSLSGAISGANVLTF.

The rearrangement links TRBV14 to TRBJ1-2; 12 nucleotides line up with TRBD1. This CDR3 is built from 18 residues. Trimming at V came to 4 bases and at J to 4 bases, leaving 13 bases not matched to a gene. Germline assignment: CDR1 SGHDN and CDR2 FVKESK. Here the CDR3 reads CASSPFDGTGGGSYGYTF. The CDR3 bases are TGTGCCAGCAGCCCCTTCGACGGGACAGGGGGCGGGAGCTATGGCTACACCTTC.

The chain uses TRBV5-6 and TRBJ1-1, with TRBD1 as a possible D gene (5 bases). Germline CDR1 is SGHDT and CDR2 is YYEEEE. The CDR3 runs to 15 residues. Trimming took off 4 bases at V and 0 bases at J, with 13 bases between the two ends. CDR3 sequence: CASSARQLMNTEAFF. CDR3 bases: TGTGCCAGCAGCGCACGACAGCTCATGAACACTGAAGCTTTCTTT.

V and J are TRBV2 and TRBJ2-5; 9 bases are a match to TRBD1. V was clipped by 7 bases and J by 3 bases; unmatched bases: 6. Per the germline V gene, CDR1 is SNHLY and CDR2 is FYNNEI. The CDR3 sequence is 14 residues long. Written as DNA, the CDR3 is TGTGCCAGCAAAACGACAGGGGGAAAAGAGACCCAGTACTTC. This sequence encodes CASKTTGGKETQYF.

The rearrangement links TRBV13 to TRBJ2-3; 8 nucleotides agree with TRBD2. Germline CDR1 PRHDT, CDR2 FYEKMQ (reference sequence). This CDR3 comprises 14 residues. V shed 2 bases and J 8 bases; nucleotides not matched to a gene: 6. The CDR3 DNA follows: TGTGCCAGCAGCTTATTAGCGGGACCCGGTACGCAGTATTTT. Protein: CASSLLAGPGTQYF.

The genes are TRBV6-6 and TRBJ1-2, with TRBD1 identical over 10 bases. After removal of 6 bases from V and 4 bases from J, the junction contained 11 bases not matched to a gene. The germline V gene encodes CDR1 MNHNY and CDR2 SVGAGI (reference sequence). The CDR3 contains 16 residues. CDR3 bases: TGTGCCAGCAGCCCCAGTTCAAGGACAGGGGGCTATGGCTACACCTTC. The encoded protein is CASSPSSRTGGYGYTF.

In this sample, this clone turned up a few times. The sample has other DNA sequences that encode this CDR3 too. This chain uses TRBV29-1 with TRBJ1-1, with D unresolved. V was trimmed by 4 bases and J by 0 bases, leaving 3 bases between them. Germline CDR1 and CDR2: SQVTM and ANQGSEA. The CDR3 runs to 11 residues. The CDR3 nucleotides read TGCAGCGTTGCTGTGAACACTGAAGCTTTCTTT. Protein sequence: CSVAVNTEAFF.

The rearrangement uses TRBV6-1 and TRBJ1-2, with D unclear. Trimming removed 5 bases from V and 4 bases from J, with 11 bases in between. Germline V gene data show CDR1 as MNHNS and CDR2 as SASEGT. The CDR3 covers 13 residues. The CDR3 spells CASSLQQSYGYTF. As DNA, the CDR3 is TGTGCCAGCAGTTTGCAACAGAGCTATGGCTACACCTTC.

The J gene is TRBJ1-2, the V gene TRBV15; D perhaps matches TRBD1 (6 bases). The V end lost 0 bases, the J end lost 7 bases, and 15 bases lay between the germline ends. Germline-derived CDR1 and CDR2 are LNHNV and YYDKDF (reference sequence). CDR3 length: 15 amino acids. This chain's CDR3 is CATSRDLGGGLGYTF. CDR3 in DNA: TGTGCCACCAGCAGAGATTTGGGGGGGGGCCTTGGCTACACCTTC.

The gene calls are TRBV27 and TRBJ1-5, with D perhaps TRBD1 (6 bases). The CDR3 runs to 16 residues. V was cut by 3 bases and J by 3 bases, with 15 bases left in between. CDR1 is MNHEY and CDR2 is SMNVEV in the germline V gene (reference sequence). The CDR3: CASSLIGGTPNQPQHF. The CDR3 nucleotides are TGTGCCAGCAGTTTGATCGGTGGGACACCCAATCAGCCCCAGCATTTT.

The V gene is TRBV7-3, the J gene TRBJ2-1, with 9 nucleotides matching TRBD2. With V trimmed by 3 bases and J by 0 bases, 12 bases remained unmatched. CDR3 length equals 19 residues. CDR1 is SGHTA, CDR2 FQGTGA, per germline. The CDR3 DNA reads TGTGCCAGCAGCTTTGACCCGGGACTAGCACCTGACTCCTACAATGAGCAGTTCTTC. It codes for CASSFDPGLAPDSYNEQFF.

The V gene is TRBV15, the J gene TRBJ2-5; the D gene is possibly TRBD1 (5 bases). Per germline, CDR1 LNHNV and CDR2 YYDKDF (reference sequence). The CDR3 extends over 14 amino acids. V lost 3 bases and J lost 3, with 11 bases in between. CDR3 nucleotide sequence: TGTGCCACCAGCAGGTTCCAGGGTGAAGAGACCCAGTACTTC. Its translation: CATSRFQGEETQYF.

The chain recombines TRBV5-6 with TRBJ2-5, with 9 nucleotides matching TRBD1. The CDR3 sequence is 17 residues long. CDR1 is SGHDT and CDR2 is YYEEEE in the germline V gene. V dropped 5 bases and J dropped 4; count of bases not matched to a gene: 15. The CDR3 DNA sequence: TGTGCCAGCAGTTTTGAGTTCGGGCCACAGGGGGCAGAGACCCAGTACTTC. It is translated as CASSFEFGPQGAETQYF.

J is TRBJ2-5 and V is TRBV7-6; D might be TRBD2 (7 bases). The DNA end favors TRBJ2-7, so the J call may be wrong. Germline CDR1 is SGHVS and CDR2 is FNYEAQ. The CDR3 loop spans 13 amino acids. The CDR3, as DNA: TGTGCCAGCAGCCCCAGGGGAGGGTACGAGCAGTACTTC. Residues: CASSPRGGYEQYF.

The table lists this clone with a few counts. This rearrangement joins TRBV15 to TRBJ2-6, with a possible D match to TRBD2 (6 bases). CDR3 size: 16 residues. From germline, CDR1 is LNHNV and CDR2 YYDKDF (reference sequence). Trimming pared 0 bases from V and 1 base from J, leaving 7 bases between. CDR3 residues: CATSRDAGSGANVLTF. CDR3 coding DNA: TGTGCCACCAGCAGAGATGCGGGGTCTGGGGCCAACGTCCTGACTTTC.

The chain is built from TRBV6-5 and TRBJ1-1, with D perhaps matching TRBD1 (5 bases). This CDR3 has 14 residues. V was clipped by 4 bases and J by 4 bases, with 13 bases between them. Germline CDR1 is MNHEY and CDR2 is SVGAGI. The DNA of the CDR3 is TGTGCCAGCAGTTCCCAGACAGAGCCCACTGAAGCTTTCTTT. Translating it yields CASSSQTEPTEAFF.

This sequence joins TRBV7-9 and TRBJ1-2; 7 nucleotides align to TRBD1. The V gene end was trimmed by 2 bases and the J gene end by 8 bases; junction bases not matched to a gene: 8. CDR1 is SEHNR, CDR2 FQNEAQ, per germline (reference sequence). The CDR3 is 14 residues long. CDR3 coding DNA: TGTGCCAGCAGCTTAATTCCGACAGGGAAGGGCTACACCTTC. This sequence encodes CASSLIPTGKGYTF. The complete variable domain, with remaining parts taken from reference TRBV7-9 and TRBJ1-2, reads DTGVSQNPRHKITKRGQNVTFRCDPISEHNRLYWYRQTLGQGPEFLTYFQNEAQLEKSRLLSDRFSAERPKGSFSTLEIQRTEQGDSAMYLCASSLIPTGKGYTFGSGTRLTVV.

This chain uses TRBV7-9 with TRBJ2-5; 7 bases are shared with TRBD2. Germline V gene lookup returns CDR1 SEHNR and CDR2 FQNEAQ (reference sequence). This CDR3 spans 16 amino acids. V was pared by 1 base and J by 3 bases, with 8 bases of the junction left unmatched. The CDR3 region is CASSLGQSSGEETQYF. CDR3 coding DNA: TGTGCCAGCAGCTTAGGCCAGTCTAGCGGAGAAGAGACCCAGTACTTC.

This clone turned up a few times. This sequence joins TRBV15 and TRBJ2-2; D may be TRBD2 (5 bases). Germline lookup yields CDR1 LNHNV and CDR2 YYDKDF (reference sequence). V lost 2 bases and J 7 bases, leaving 14 bases between the germline ends. The CDR3 runs to 15 residues. This CDR3 reads CATSRRTPGSGELFF. DNA for the CDR3: TGTGCCACCAGCAGACGGACCCCGGGGAGCGGGGAGCTGTTTTTT.

With regard to this clone: Distinct nucleotide sequences in the sample also encode this CDR3. V usage is TRBV2 and J usage is TRBJ2-7, with D maybe TRBD1 (6 bases). V was trimmed by 4 bases and J by 3 bases, leaving 16 bases between them. The CDR3 runs 15 residues. CDR1 is SNHLY and CDR2 is FYNNEI in the germline V gene. The CDR3 DNA sequence: TGTGCCAGCAGTGTTGGGCAGGGGAACTTCTACGAGCAGTACTTC. Translated: CASSVGQGNFYEQYF. The whole variable domain, filled in from reference TRBV2 and TRBJ2-7, reads EPEVTQTPSHQVTQMGQEVILRCVPISNHLYFYWYRQILGQKVEFLVSFYNNEISEKSEIFDDQFSVERPDGSNFTLKIRSTKLEDSAMYFCASSVGQGNFYEQYFGPGTRLTVT.

The V gene is TRBV11-3, the J gene TRBJ2-1, with 7 nucleotides matching TRBD2. The CDR3 runs 15 residues. CDR1 SGHNT and CDR2 YENEEA come from the germline V gene. Germline trimming cut 4 bases from V and 8 bases from J; bases unmatched to any gene: 11. The CDR3 region has the DNA TGTGCCAGCAGCTCCAGCGGGGAGGGGATTTATGAGCAGTTCTTC. Translating gives CASSSSGEGIYEQFF.

The V and J genes are TRBV7-9 and TRBJ1-6; D gene uncertain. Trimming cost V 0 bases and J 10 bases, with 4 bases left between them. The CDR3 loop spans 12 amino acids. Germline V gene sequence: CDR1 SEHNR, CDR2 FQNEAQ (reference sequence). CDR3 nucleotide sequence: TGTGCCAGCAGCTTAGCGCGATCACCCCTCCACTTT. This codes for CASSLARSPLHF.

The chain combines TRBV28 with TRBJ2-5; TRBD2 matches 8 bases. The V and J ends lost 4 bases and 8 bases, in that order; junction bases with no gene match: 6. Germline-derived CDR1 and CDR2 are MDHEN and SYDVKM. This CDR3 has 13 amino acids. The CDR3 bases are TGTGCCAGCAGTTCCTCGGGAGGGATTACCCAGTACTTC. Residues: CASSSSGGITQYF.

The chain employs TRBV5-1 and TRBJ1-2, with D perhaps TRBD1 (5 bases). The CDR3 is 14 amino acids. V was cut by 4 bases and J by 4 bases, with 14 bases left in between. The germline gives CDR1 SGHRS, CDR2 YFSETQ. The CDR3 is CASSRATQVYGYTF. As DNA, the CDR3 is TGCGCCAGCAGCCGCGCTACACAGGTCTATGGCTACACCTTC.

The rearrangement uses TRBV7-2 and TRBJ1-4; D ambiguous. Germline V gene sequence: CDR1 SGHTA, CDR2 FQGNSA. The CDR3 is made up of 13 amino acids. Trimming removed 4 bases at V and 5 bases at J, with 8 bases between. CDR3 in DNA: TGTGCCAGCAGCTGGGGAGGGAATGAAAAACTGTTTTTT. Amino acids: CASSWGGNEKLFF.